This passage covers 23 T cell receptor beta chains from one sample sequenced in a study of blood T cell repertoires in COVID-19. The table came from immunoSEQ multiplex PCR; TCRdb's copy has only in-frame clones and leaves some out. Of about 81,000 clones in the sample, 75% to 90% were seen once. Input material: peripheral blood. These receptors all stem from an elderly woman with active COVID-19.

This chain's CDR3 is CASSLAVGGTTDTQYF. The CDR3 region has the DNA TGCGCCAGCAGCTTGGCCGTTGGAGGGACCACAGATACGCAGTATTTT. The chain couples TRBV5-1 to TRBJ2-3; weak D call: TRBD2 (6 bases). Trimming cost V 0 bases and J 2 bases, with 13 bases left between them. CDR1 is SGHRS and CDR2 is YFSETQ in the germline V gene. The CDR3 is 16 residues long.

In its sample, this clone was seen once. The chain has TRBV21-1 and TRBJ2-5; the table calls TRBD1, which could not be checked here. TRBV21-1 is a documented pseudogene. This CDR3 has 13 amino acids. Here the CDR3 DNA reads TGTGCCAGCACCATGACAGGGGAAGAGACCCAGTACTTC. Protein sequence: CASTMTGEETQYF.

The CDR3, as DNA: TGCAGCGTTGAAGGGGACAGGAGCTCCTACGAGCAGTACTTC. It yields the protein CSVEGDRSSYEQYF. The chain has TRBV29-1 and TRBJ2-7, with 8 bases fitting TRBD1. CDR3 length equals 14 residues. V lost 1 base, J lost 0 bases, and 2 bases stayed unmatched. The germline V gene has CDR1 SQVTM and CDR2 ANQGSEA.

The V call is TRBV14, the J call TRBJ2-5; 10 bases fit TRBD1. The CDR3 sequence is 15 residues long. Per germline, CDR1 SGHDN and CDR2 FVKESK. Germline trimming cut 4 bases from V and 1 base from J; bases unmatched to any gene: 3. CDR3 protein: CASSRGTGVQETQYF. DNA of the CDR3: TGTGCCAGCAGCCGTGGGACAGGGGTCCAAGAGACCCAGTACTTC. The variable domain in full, completed from reference TRBV14 and TRBJ2-5, reads EAGVTQFPSHSVIEKGQTVTLRCDPISGHDNLYWYRRVMGKEIKFLLHFVKESKQDESGMPNNRFLAERTGGTYSTLKVQPAELEDSGVYFCASSRGTGVQETQYFGPGTRLLVL.

This clone was observed a single time. CDR3 sequence: CASSSFGKSGNTIYF. The CDR3 DNA sequence: TGTGCCAGCAGCTCTTTCGGGAAGTCTGGAAACACCATATATTTT. V gene TRBV7-9 combines with J gene TRBJ1-3; D remains unclear. Trimming pared 4 bases from V and 1 base from J, leaving 11 bases between. This CDR3 is 15 amino acids long. Germline assignment: CDR1 SEHNR and CDR2 FQNEAQ (reference sequence).

This clone was seen once. This chain joins TRBV24-1 and TRBJ2-3, with TRBD2 as a possible D gene (5 bases). Germline V gene sequence: CDR1 KGHDR, CDR2 SFDVKD. The V end lost 3 bases, the J end lost 5 bases, and 11 bases lay between the germline ends. The CDR3 length is 14 residues. The CDR3 loop reads CATSDPVGRDTQYF. In DNA form, the CDR3 reads TGTGCCACCAGTGATCCGGTTGGGAGAGATACGCAGTATTTT.

In its sample, this clone was seen a few times. This chain uses TRBV7-6 with TRBJ1-5; D is unresolved. CDR3 size: 14 residues. The germline CDR1 and CDR2 sequences are SGHVS and FNYEAQ. The V and J ends lost 6 bases and 0 bases respectively, with 9 bases between them. CDR3 sequence reads: CASRPRGSNQPQHF. CDR3 coding DNA: TGTGCCAGCAGACCACGGGGTAGCAATCAGCCCCAGCATTTT.

The count of this clone is one. The CDR3 spells CASSLGAGGPTDTQYF. The CDR3 DNA reads as TGCGCCAGCAGCTTGGGAGCGGGAGGGCCAACAGATACGCAGTATTTT. The V call is TRBV5-1, the J call TRBJ2-3; TRBD2 matches 10 bases. The CDR3 sequence is 16 residues long. Germline assignment: CDR1 SGHRS and CDR2 YFSETQ. The ends lost 0 bases at V and 3 bases at J; junction bases unmatched: 4.

This clone was observed once. This chain links TRBV4-2 with TRBJ2-5, with 11 bases identical to TRBD1. The CDR3 is 19 residues long. The germline CDR1 and CDR2 sequences are LGHNA and YNFKEQ. Unmatched junction bases numbered 17, after V lost 3 bases and J lost 5 bases. CDR3 loop: CASSQSTLRTGGMRETQYF. Here the CDR3 DNA reads TGTGCCAGCAGCCAGTCCACTCTTAGGACAGGGGGCATGAGGGAGACCCAGTACTTC.

This clone came up once. V and J are TRBV7-2 and TRBJ1-5, with 7 nucleotides matching TRBD1. V trimming: 4 bases; J trimming: 5 bases; junction bases outside the gene matches: 5. CDR3 length equals 14 residues. CDR1 is SGHTA, CDR2 FQGNSA, per germline. CDR3 in amino acids: CASSSNRGHQPQHF. The CDR3 bases are TGTGCCAGCAGCTCCAATAGGGGGCATCAGCCCCAGCATTTT.

J is TRBJ1-2 and V is TRBV28, with D possibly TRBD1 on 5 matching bases. Germline V gene sequence: CDR1 MDHEN, CDR2 SYDVKM. The CDR3 spans 15 residues. V was pared by 5 bases and J by 3 bases, with 16 bases between. Here the CDR3 reads CASSPQGSTHYGYTF. The CDR3, as DNA: TGTGCCAGCAGTCCGCAGGGCTCCACCCACTATGGCTACACCTTC.

The rearrangement joins TRBV5-4 to TRBJ2-7; D might be TRBD2 (6 bases). The V gene's germline CDR1 is SGHNT and CDR2 YYREEE (reference sequence). The CDR3 extends over 15 amino acids. V shed 4 bases and J shed 2 bases, with 16 bases lying between them. The CDR3 spells CASSPGPAGTYEQYF. CDR3 in DNA: TGTGCCAGCAGCCCAGGGCCAGCGGGTACCTACGAGCAGTACTTC.

This clone appeared once. The chain uses TRBV7-6 and TRBJ2-2; TRBD1 agrees at 7 bases. CDR1 and CDR2 from the germline V gene are SGHVS and FNYEAQ. The length of the CDR3 is 15 residues. V lost 7 bases, J lost 2 bases, and 7 bases stayed unmatched. The CDR3 protein is CASNVGQTNTGELFF. CDR3 DNA sequence: TGTGCCAGCAACGTGGGACAGACAAACACCGGGGAGCTGTTTTTT.

V gene TRBV28 combines with J gene TRBJ2-5, with D hard to call. The CDR3 loop spans 15 amino acids. V was cut by 6 bases and J by 1 base, with 15 bases left in between. Germline assignment: CDR1 MDHEN and CDR2 SYDVKM. The CDR3 protein is CASSSPVRFQETQYF. The CDR3 DNA reads as TGTGCCAGCAGCTCCCCTGTGCGGTTCCAAGAGACCCAGTACTTC.

This clone came up a few times. The gene calls are TRBV9 and TRBJ1-2; TRBD1 is a possible D gene (5 bases). CDR3 length: 15 amino acids. The V and J ends lost 3 bases and 0 bases respectively, with 12 bases between them. Germline V gene sequence: CDR1 SGDLS, CDR2 YYNGEE. The CDR3 nucleotides read TGTGCCAGCAGCGCCCAGACGACAGCTAACTATGGCTACACCTTC. Translated: CASSAQTTANYGYTF.

The gene calls are TRBV7-2 and TRBJ1-5; 8 positions match TRBD1. From germline, CDR1 is SGHTA and CDR2 FQGNSA. The CDR3 contains 17 residues. V trimming: 1 base; J trimming: 4 bases; junction bases outside the gene matches: 9. The CDR3 sequence: CASSLVGGQGVNQPQHF. DNA for the CDR3: TGTGCCAGCAGCTTAGTAGGTGGACAGGGTGTAAATCAGCCCCAGCATTTT. Filled out from reference TRBV7-2 and TRBJ1-5, the complete variable domain reads GAGVSQSPSNKVTEKGKDVELRCDPISGHTALYWYRQSLGQGLEFLIYFQGNSAPDKSGLPSDRFSAERTGGSVSTLTIQRTQQEDSAVYLCASSLVGGQGVNQPQHFGDGTRLSIL.

The chain recombines TRBV10-1 with TRBJ2-1, with D tentatively TRBD2 (6 bases). Germline V lookup: CDR1 WNHNN, CDR2 SYGVQD (reference sequence). V lost 6 bases to trimming and J lost 4 bases, with 13 bases between them. This CDR3 has 14 residues. In nucleotides, the CDR3 is TGCGCCAGCAGCAACCCTGGGGGGTACAATGAGCAGTTCTTC. It yields the protein CASSNPGGYNEQFF.

This chain joins TRBV27 and TRBJ2-7, with 12 bases fitting TRBD2. The CDR3 spans 14 residues. The J segment lost 3 bases and the V segment lost 6 bases, leaving 3 bases of the junction unmatched. Germline V lookup: CDR1 MNHEY, CDR2 SMNVEV (reference sequence). The CDR3 loop reads CASSKLAGGYEQYF. CDR3 bases: TGTGCCAGCAGCAAACTAGCGGGAGGCTACGAGCAGTACTTC.

The gene calls are TRBV15 and TRBJ1-5, with D maybe TRBD1 (5 bases). V was shortened by 0 bases and J by 7 bases, with 10 bases between the two germline ends. Germline values: CDR1 LNHNV, CDR2 YYDKDF (reference sequence). The CDR3 consists of 14 residues. The CDR3 bases are TGTGCCACCAGCAGAGACCCAGCAGGGCAGCCCCAGCATTTT. The encoded protein is CATSRDPAGQPQHF. Based on the CDR3 plus reference TRBV15 and TRBJ1-5, the full variable domain is DAMVIQNPRYQVTQFGKPVTLSCSQTLNHNVMYWYQQKSSQAPKLLFHYYDKDFNNEADTPDNFQSRRPNTSFCFLDIRSPGLGDTAMYLCATSRDPAGQPQHFGDGTRLSIL.

V and J are TRBV6-2 or TRBV6-3 and TRBJ2-7, with D unresolved. V dropped 5 bases and J dropped 2 bases, with 4 bases sitting between them. Germline V gene data show CDR1 as MNHEY and CDR2 as SVGEGT. This CDR3 has 11 amino acids. The CDR3 protein is CASSQTYEQYF. Written as DNA, the CDR3 is TGTGCCAGCAGTCAAACCTACGAGCAGTACTTC.

With respect to this clone: The junction does not match germline at one end; this may be a read error. The genes are TRBV5-6 and TRBJ1-1; TRBD1 matches 11 bases. In germline, CDR1 is SGHDT, CDR2 YYEEEE. CDR3 size: 16 residues. Written as DNA, the CDR3 is TGTGCCAGCAACTTGGACAGGGGGCGACGGGACACTGAAGCTTTCTTT. It encodes CASNLDRGRRDTEAFF. Looking up the rest from reference TRBV5-6 and TRBJ1-1 gives the full variable domain: DAGVTQSPTHLIKTRGQQVTLRCSPKSGHDTVSWYQQALGQGPQFIFQYYEEEERQRGNFPDRFSGHQFPNYSSELNVNALLLGDSALYLCASNLDRGRRDTEAFFGQGTRLTVV.

This sequence joins TRBV11-3 and TRBJ2-7; possible D gene TRBD2, 5 bases. Germline CDR1 reads SGHNT; CDR2 reads YENEEA. Trimming took off 1 base at V and 3 bases at J, with 7 bases between the two ends. The CDR3 runs to 13 residues. The CDR3 DNA reads TGTGCCAGCAGCTTAGGACGGGGCTACGAGCAGTACTTC. Translating it yields CASSLGRGYEQYF.

V and J are TRBV4-3 and TRBJ2-5; the match to TRBD2 covers 7 bases. From germline, CDR1 is LGHNA and CDR2 YSLEER. The CDR3 runs 15 residues. The junction had 13 bases not matched to a gene; V was cut back by 0 bases and J by 12 bases. The CDR3 sequence is CASSQDARGGAREYF. As DNA, the CDR3 is TGCGCCAGCAGCCAAGACGCCCGGGGAGGGGCCCGGGAGTACTTC.